Here is one T cell receptor (beta chain) with its context. Its antigen is still unknown. The sample originates from a study of cytomegalovirus exposure and HLA in healthy donors. This CDR3 comprises 12 residues. V lost 3 bases, J lost 3 bases, and 9 bases lay in between. Germline loops: CDR1 GTSNPN, CDR2 SVGIG (reference sequence). The PCR contained 60 Vbeta and 13 Jbeta primers. Clones were read by immunoSEQ multiplex PCR, and TCRdb kept only the in-frame ones, dropping some. The sample totals about 58,000 clones. Whole-study findings and limits: Associated with cytomegalovirus, according to the listing, were 164 TCR beta chains.

The TCR was taken from a woman aged 18-30 years in good health and CMV-seronegative. Sequenced: PBMCs. This chain links TRBV30 with TRBJ2-7; D not resolved. CDR3 DNA: TGTGCCTGGAGACGACTTAACTACGAGCAGTACTTC. Residues: CAWRRLNYEQYF.